The 11 T cell receptor beta chains listed next were all sequenced from one sample in a study of graft-versus-host responses after intestinal transplantation. Produced via immunoSEQ multiplex PCR; TCRdb's table is partial and in-frame only. The table has tens of thousands of clones, roughly 90% seen once. Antigen specificity for these receptors is unknown. The specimen was unstimulated CD4+ T cells sorted from spleen or lymph node cells, collected before intestinal transplant. These receptors all come from a human donor who received an intestinal transplant.

V is TRBV5-1 and J is TRBJ2-3; no reliable D call. The CDR3 loop spans 13 amino acids. From germline, CDR1 is SGHRS and CDR2 YFSETQ. V was trimmed by 0 bases and J by 2 bases, leaving 4 bases between them. The CDR3 DNA follows: TGCGCCAGCAGCTTGGGTTTCACAGATACGCAGTATTTT. It yields the protein CASSLGFTDTQYF. Filled out from reference TRBV5-1 and TRBJ2-3, the complete variable domain reads KAGVTQTPRYLIKTRGQQVTLSCSPISGHRSVSWYQQTPGQGLQFLFEYFSETQRNKGNFPGRFSGRQFSNSRSEMNVSTLELGDSALYLCASSLGFTDTQYFGPGTRLTVL.

This chain links TRBV2 with TRBJ1-1; D not resolved. Germline CDR1 reads SNHLY; CDR2 reads FYNNEI. V was clipped by 1 base and J by 3 bases, with 12 bases between them. This CDR3 spans 15 amino acids. The DNA of the CDR3 is TGTGCCAGCAGTGAAGTAGGACTGAATGACACTGAAGCTTTCTTT. Its protein product is CASSEVGLNDTEAFF.

This sequence joins TRBV7-3 and TRBJ2-4; tentative D call: TRBD1 (6 bases). This CDR3 is built from 16 residues. V lost 8 bases and J lost 1, with 18 bases in between. The germline V gene has CDR1 SGHTA and CDR2 FQGTGA. The CDR3 protein is CASLRDTERAKNIQYF. DNA of the CDR3: TGTGCCAGCCTCCGGGACACCGAAAGGGCCAAAAACATTCAGTACTTC.

The chain carries TRBV19 and TRBJ2-2, with 8 positions matching TRBD1. In germline, CDR1 is LNHDA, CDR2 SQIVND (reference sequence). CDR3 length: 16 amino acids. The V segment lost 7 bases and the J segment 3 bases; nucleotides outside the gene matches: 10. Written as DNA, the CDR3 is TGTGCCAGTACCCCCGGGGACAGGAGTCACACCGGGGAGCTGTTTTTT. It encodes CASTPGDRSHTGELFF.

The chain has TRBV15 and TRBJ2-3, with D uncertain. The CDR3 length is 15 residues. V lost 0 bases and J 7 bases, leaving 14 bases between the germline ends. In germline, CDR1 is LNHNV, CDR2 YYDKDF (reference sequence). In DNA form, the CDR3 reads TGTGCCACCAGCAGAGATCACTCACGGCCCCATACGCAGTATTTT. It yields the protein CATSRDHSRPHTQYF.

This chain links TRBV7-8 with TRBJ2-3; a weak D match, TRBD1 (5 bases). Germline assignment: CDR1 SGHVS and CDR2 FQNEAQ. The V end was cut by 0 bases, the J end by 2 bases, with 18 bases between. The CDR3 has 18 amino acids. DNA of the CDR3: TGTGCCAGCAGCTTAGCTGGCCTAGTCCAGGGTATCACAGATACGCAGTATTTT. Protein sequence: CASSLAGLVQGITDTQYF.

This clone was recorded only once. CDR3 sequence: CASSVDGNTIYF. The CDR3 nucleotides read TGTGCCAGCAGCGTAGATGGGAACACCATATATTTT. The chain employs TRBV9 and TRBJ1-3; no firm D call. V dropped 0 bases and J dropped 7 bases, with 5 bases sitting between them. The germline CDR1 and CDR2 sequences are SGDLS and YYNGEE. The CDR3 spans 12 residues.

The chain joins TRBV4-2 to TRBJ2-7; 14 bases agree with TRBD2. Germline V gives CDR1 LGHNA, CDR2 YNFKEQ. This CDR3 comprises 14 residues. With 4 bases clipped from V and 5 bases from J, the junction kept 1 base outside the gene matches. This CDR3 reads CASSRGLAGDEQYF. CDR3 coding DNA: TGTGCCAGCAGCCGGGGACTAGCGGGAGACGAGCAGTACTTC.

The chain has TRBV5-6 and TRBJ2-5, with a tentative D call TRBD1 (5 bases). Germline loops: CDR1 SGHDT, CDR2 YYEEEE. The V end lost 0 bases, the J end lost 1 base, and 7 bases lay between the germline ends. This CDR3 comprises 14 residues. CDR3 coding DNA: TGTGCCAGCAGCTTGGCCAGGGCCCAAGAGACCCAGTACTTC. This sequence encodes CASSLARAQETQYF.

In the case of this clone: The same CDR3 is also encoded by other DNA sequences in this sample. The chain joins TRBV4-1 to TRBJ2-1; 8 bases are a match to TRBD2. V trimming: 6 bases; J trimming: 5 bases; junction bases outside the gene matches: 15. From germline, CDR1 is MGHRA and CDR2 YSYEKL. This CDR3 comprises 17 residues. The CDR3 here is CASRRTSRGELNNEQFF. CDR3 nucleotides: TGCGCCAGCAGGAGGACTAGCCGAGGGGAACTAAACAATGAGCAGTTCTTC.

The chain employs TRBV7-9 and TRBJ2-5; either TRBD1 or TRBD2 may supply D (5 bases each). The CDR3 contains 16 residues. Germline-derived CDR1 and CDR2 are SEHNR and FQNEAQ (reference sequence). Trimming removed 1 base at V and 3 bases at J, with 15 bases between. The CDR3 DNA is TGTGCCAGCAGCTTAGGATACCGGGACCTCGAAGAGACCCAGTACTTC. The encoded protein is CASSLGYRDLEETQYF.